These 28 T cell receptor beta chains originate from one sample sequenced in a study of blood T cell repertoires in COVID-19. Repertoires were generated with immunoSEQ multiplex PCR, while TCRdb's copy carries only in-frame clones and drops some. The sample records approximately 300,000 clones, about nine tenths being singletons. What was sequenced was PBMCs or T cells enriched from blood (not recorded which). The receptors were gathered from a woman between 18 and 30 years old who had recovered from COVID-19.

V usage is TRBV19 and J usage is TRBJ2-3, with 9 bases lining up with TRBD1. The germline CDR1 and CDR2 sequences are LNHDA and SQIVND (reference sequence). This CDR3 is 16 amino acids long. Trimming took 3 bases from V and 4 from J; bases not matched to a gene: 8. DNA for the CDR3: TGTGCCAGTAGTATCCCGGACAGGGGCTTCGCAGATACGCAGTATTTT. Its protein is CASSIPDRGFADTQYF.

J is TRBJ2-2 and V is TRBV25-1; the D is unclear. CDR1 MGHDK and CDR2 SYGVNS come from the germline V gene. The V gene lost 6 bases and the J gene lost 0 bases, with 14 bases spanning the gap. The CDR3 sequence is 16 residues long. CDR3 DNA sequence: TGTGCCAGCAGGAGTCACCTGTTCGCGAACACCGGGGAGCTGTTTTTT. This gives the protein CASRSHLFANTGELFF.

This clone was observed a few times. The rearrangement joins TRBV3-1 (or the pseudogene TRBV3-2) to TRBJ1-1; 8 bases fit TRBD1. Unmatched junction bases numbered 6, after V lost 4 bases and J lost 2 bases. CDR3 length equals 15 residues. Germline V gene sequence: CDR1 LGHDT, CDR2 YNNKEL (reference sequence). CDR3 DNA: TGTGCCAGCAGCCCACGACAGGGGCTAAACACTGAAGCTTTCTTT. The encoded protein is CASSPRQGLNTEAFF.

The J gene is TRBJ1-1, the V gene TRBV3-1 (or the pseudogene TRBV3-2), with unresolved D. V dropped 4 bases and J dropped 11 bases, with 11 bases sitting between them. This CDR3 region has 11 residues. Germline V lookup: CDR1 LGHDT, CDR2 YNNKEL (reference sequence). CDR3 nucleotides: TGTGCCAGCAGCCTGGGCCTGTTGGCTTTCTTT. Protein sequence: CASSLGLLAFF.

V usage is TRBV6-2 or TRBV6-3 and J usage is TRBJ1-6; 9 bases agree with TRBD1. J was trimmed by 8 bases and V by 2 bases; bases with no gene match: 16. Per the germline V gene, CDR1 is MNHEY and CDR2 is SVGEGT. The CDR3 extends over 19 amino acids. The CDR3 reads CASSYGPLRWRDRDSPLHF. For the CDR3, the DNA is TGTGCCAGCAGTTACGGCCCATTGCGTTGGCGGGACAGGGATTCACCCCTCCACTTT.

CDR3 DNA sequence: TGTGCCAGCAGTGAACGGCTAGCGGGAGAGTCCTACGAGCAGTACTTC. Translation gives CASSERLAGESYEQYF. This sequence joins TRBV2 and TRBJ2-7; 10 nucleotides agree with TRBD2. V trimming: 2 bases; J trimming: 1 base; junction bases outside the gene matches: 5. CDR1 SNHLY and CDR2 FYNNEI come from the germline V gene. There are 16 residues in the CDR3. Full variable domain (outside the CDR3, taken from reference TRBV2 and TRBJ2-7): EPEVTQTPSHQVTQMGQEVILRCVPISNHLYFYWYRQILGQKVEFLVSFYNNEISEKSEIFDDQFSVERPDGSNFTLKIRSTKLEDSAMYFCASSERLAGESYEQYFGPGTRLTVT.

The CDR3 protein is CASSPGQGADQAFF. The CDR3 nucleotides are TGTGCCAGCAGTCCTGGACAGGGTGCCGATCAAGCTTTCTTT. The gene calls are TRBV27 and TRBJ1-1; 8 nucleotides agree with TRBD1. The CDR3 runs 14 residues. CDR1 and CDR2 (germline): MNHEY, SMNVEV (reference sequence). Losses at the gene ends were 5 bases for V and 9 bases for J; bases not matched to a gene: 11.

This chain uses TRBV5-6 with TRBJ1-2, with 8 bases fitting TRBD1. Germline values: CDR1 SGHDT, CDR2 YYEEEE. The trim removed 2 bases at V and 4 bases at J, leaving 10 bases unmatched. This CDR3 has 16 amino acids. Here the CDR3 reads CASSLETTGAIYGYTF. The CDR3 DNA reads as TGTGCCAGCAGCTTAGAAACGACAGGGGCGATCTATGGCTACACCTTC.

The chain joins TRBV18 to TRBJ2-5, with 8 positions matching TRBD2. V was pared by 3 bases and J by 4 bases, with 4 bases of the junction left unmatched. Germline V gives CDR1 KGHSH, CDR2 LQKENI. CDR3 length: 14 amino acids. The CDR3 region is CASSPGLVRETQYF. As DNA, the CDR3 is TGTGCCAGCTCACCGGGACTAGTGCGAGAGACCCAGTACTTC.

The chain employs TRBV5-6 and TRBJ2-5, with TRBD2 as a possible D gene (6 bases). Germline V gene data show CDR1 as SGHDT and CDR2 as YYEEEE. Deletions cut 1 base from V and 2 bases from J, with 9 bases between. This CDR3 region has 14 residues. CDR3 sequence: CASSLMRGQETQYF. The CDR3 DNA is TGTGCCAGCAGCTTGATGCGGGGACAAGAGACCCAGTACTTC.

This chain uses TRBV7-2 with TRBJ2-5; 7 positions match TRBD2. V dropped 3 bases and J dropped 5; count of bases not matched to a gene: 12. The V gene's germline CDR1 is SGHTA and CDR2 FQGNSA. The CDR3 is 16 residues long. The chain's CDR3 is CASSFLPGGTRETQYF. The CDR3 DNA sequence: TGTGCCAGCAGCTTCCTGCCGGGGGGTACCAGGGAGACCCAGTACTTC.

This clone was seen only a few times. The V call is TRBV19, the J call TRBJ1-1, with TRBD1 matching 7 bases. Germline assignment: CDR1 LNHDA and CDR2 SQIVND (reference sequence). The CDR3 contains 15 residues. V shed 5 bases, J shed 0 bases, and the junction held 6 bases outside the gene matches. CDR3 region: CASSLGQLMNTEAFF. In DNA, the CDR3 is TGTGCCAGTAGTTTGGGACAGCTCATGAACACTGAAGCTTTCTTT. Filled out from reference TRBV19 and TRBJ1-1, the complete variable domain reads DGGITQSPKYLFRKEGQNVTLSCEQNLNHDAMYWYRQDPGQGLRLIYYSQIVNDFQKGDIAEGYSVSREKKESFPLTVTSAQKNPTAFYLCASSLGQLMNTEAFFGQGTRLTVV.

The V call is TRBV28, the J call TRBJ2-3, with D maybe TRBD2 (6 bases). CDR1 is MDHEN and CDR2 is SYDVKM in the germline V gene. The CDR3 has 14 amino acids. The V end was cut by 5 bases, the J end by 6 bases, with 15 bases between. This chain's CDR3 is CASSPTGSLDTQYF. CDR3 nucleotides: TGTGCCAGCAGTCCCACCGGGAGCCTTGATACGCAGTATTTT.

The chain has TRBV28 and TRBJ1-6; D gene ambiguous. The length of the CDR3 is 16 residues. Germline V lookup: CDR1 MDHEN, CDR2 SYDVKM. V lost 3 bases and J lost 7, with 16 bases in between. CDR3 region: CASSFLGGRGNSPLHF. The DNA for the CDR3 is TGTGCCAGCAGTTTCCTTGGTGGGCGAGGGAATTCACCCCTCCACTTT.

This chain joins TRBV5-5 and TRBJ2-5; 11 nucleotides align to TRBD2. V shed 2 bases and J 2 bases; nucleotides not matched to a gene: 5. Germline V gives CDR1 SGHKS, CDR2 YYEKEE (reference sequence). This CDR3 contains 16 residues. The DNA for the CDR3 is TGTGCCAGCAGCTTCTTTGTAGCGGGGGGGCAAGAGACCCAGTACTTC. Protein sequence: CASSFFVAGGQETQYF.

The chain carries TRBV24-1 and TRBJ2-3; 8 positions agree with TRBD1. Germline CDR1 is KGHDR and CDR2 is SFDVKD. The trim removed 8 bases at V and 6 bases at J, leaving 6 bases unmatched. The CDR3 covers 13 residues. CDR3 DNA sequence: TGTGCCACCACGACAGGGGAGGAGGATACGCAGTATTTT. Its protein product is CATTTGEEDTQYF.

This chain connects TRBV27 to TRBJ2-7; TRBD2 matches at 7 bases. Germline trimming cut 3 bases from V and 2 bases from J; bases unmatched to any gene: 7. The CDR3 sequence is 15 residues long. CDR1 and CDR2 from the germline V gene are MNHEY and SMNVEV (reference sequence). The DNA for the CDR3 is TGTGCCAGCAGTTTCGGCGGGAGTGTGCCCTACGAGCAGTACTTC. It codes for CASSFGGSVPYEQYF.

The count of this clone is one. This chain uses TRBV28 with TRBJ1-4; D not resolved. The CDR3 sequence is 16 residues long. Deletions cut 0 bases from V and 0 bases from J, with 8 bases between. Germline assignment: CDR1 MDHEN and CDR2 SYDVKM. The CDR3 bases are TGTGCCAGCAGTTTATGGGCGGGATCAACTAATGAAAAACTGTTTTTT. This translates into CASSLWAGSTNEKLFF.

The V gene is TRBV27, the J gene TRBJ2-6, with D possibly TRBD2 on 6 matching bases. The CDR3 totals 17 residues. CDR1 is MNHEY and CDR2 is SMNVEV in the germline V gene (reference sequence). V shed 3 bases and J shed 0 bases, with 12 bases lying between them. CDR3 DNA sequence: TGTGCCAGCAGTTTCGGGACTCCCAGCTCTGGGGCCAACGTCCTGACTTTC. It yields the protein CASSFGTPSSGANVLTF.

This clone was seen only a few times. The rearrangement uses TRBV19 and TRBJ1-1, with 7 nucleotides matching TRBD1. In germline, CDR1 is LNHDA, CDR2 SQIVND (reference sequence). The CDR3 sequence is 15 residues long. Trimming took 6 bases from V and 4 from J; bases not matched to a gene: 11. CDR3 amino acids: CASRQPEGAVTEAFF. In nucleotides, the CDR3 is TGTGCCAGTAGACAACCGGAGGGGGCGGTCACTGAAGCTTTCTTT.

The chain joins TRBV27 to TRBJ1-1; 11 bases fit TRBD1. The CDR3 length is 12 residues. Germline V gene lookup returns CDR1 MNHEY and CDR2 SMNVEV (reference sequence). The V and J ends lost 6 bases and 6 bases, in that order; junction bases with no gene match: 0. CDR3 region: CASRDRGPEAFF. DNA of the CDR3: TGTGCCAGCAGGGACAGGGGGCCTGAAGCTTTCTTT.

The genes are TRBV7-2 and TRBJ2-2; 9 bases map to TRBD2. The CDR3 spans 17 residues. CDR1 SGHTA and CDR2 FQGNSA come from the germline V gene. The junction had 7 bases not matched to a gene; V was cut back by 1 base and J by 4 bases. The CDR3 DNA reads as TGTGCCAGCAGCTTAGTCGGGCGGGAGGGCCGCACCGGGGAGCTGTTTTTT. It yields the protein CASSLVGREGRTGELFF.

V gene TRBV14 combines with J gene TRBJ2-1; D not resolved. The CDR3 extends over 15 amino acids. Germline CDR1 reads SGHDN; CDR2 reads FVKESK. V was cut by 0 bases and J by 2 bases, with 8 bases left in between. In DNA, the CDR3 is TGTGCCAGCAGCCAAGAGTGGGCAGCCTACAATGAGCAGTTCTTC. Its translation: CASSQEWAAYNEQFF.

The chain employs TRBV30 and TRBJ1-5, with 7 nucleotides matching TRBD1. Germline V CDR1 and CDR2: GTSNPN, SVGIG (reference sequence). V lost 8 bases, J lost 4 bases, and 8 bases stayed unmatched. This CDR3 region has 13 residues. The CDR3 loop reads CAGLRDRNQPQHF. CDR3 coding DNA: TGTGCCGGGTTACGGGACAGAAATCAGCCCCAGCATTTT.

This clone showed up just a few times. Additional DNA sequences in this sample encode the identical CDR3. CDR3 loop: CAWSTSGYNEQFF. CDR3 DNA sequence: TGTGCCTGGAGCACTAGCGGATACAATGAGCAGTTCTTC. The rearrangement joins TRBV30 to TRBJ2-1, with 8 bases identical to TRBD2. The CDR3 covers 13 residues. CDR1 and CDR2 (germline): GTSNPN, SVGIG (reference sequence). V was clipped by 3 bases and J by 4 bases; unmatched bases: 2.

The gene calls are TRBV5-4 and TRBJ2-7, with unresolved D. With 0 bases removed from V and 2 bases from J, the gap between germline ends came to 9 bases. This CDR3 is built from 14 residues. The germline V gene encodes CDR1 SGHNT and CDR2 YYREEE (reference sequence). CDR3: CASSLEFAAYEQYF. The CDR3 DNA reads TGTGCCAGCAGCTTGGAATTTGCAGCCTACGAGCAGTACTTC. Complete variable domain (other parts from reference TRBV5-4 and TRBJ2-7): ETGVTQSPTHLIKTRGQQVTLRCSSQSGHNTVSWYQQALGQGPQFIFQYYREEENGRGNFPPRFSGLQFPNYSSELNVNALELDDSALYLCASSLEFAAYEQYFGPGTRLTVT.

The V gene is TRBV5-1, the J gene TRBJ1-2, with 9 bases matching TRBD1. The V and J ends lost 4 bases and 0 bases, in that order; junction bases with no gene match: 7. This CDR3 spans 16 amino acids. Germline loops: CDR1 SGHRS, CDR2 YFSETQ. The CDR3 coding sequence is TGCGCCAGCAGCGGACAGGGGACATTCTCTAACTATGGCTACACCTTC. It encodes CASSGQGTFSNYGYTF.

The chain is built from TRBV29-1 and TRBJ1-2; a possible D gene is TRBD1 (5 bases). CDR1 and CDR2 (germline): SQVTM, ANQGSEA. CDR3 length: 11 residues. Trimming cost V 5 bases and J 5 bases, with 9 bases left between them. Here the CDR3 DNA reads TGCAGCGTTCAGGGTGGGTATGGCTACACCTTC. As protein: CSVQGGYGYTF.